This T cell receptor beta chain was captured in a study of T cells in Graves' hyperthyroidism and ophthalmopathy. Clinicians diagnosed patients from clinical symptoms, serum thyroxine and TRAb, thyroid ultrasound and orbital computed tomography. This clonotype was seen a handful of times. Amplification of TCR beta CDR3 regions was performed using RNA transcripts as template. Researchers ran a first-round RT-PCR on the TCR CDR3 using the HTBI primer set. Each CDR3 protein is one row after TCRdb ran MiXCR on the multiplex PCR reads. This sample has fewer than 700,000 distinct CDR3 sequences, with 15% to 20% found just once. Trimming shortened V by 4 bases and J by 2 bases, and 14 bases separated the two germline ends. The CDR3 has 15 residues. Germline V CDR1 and CDR2: SEHNR, FQNEAQ (reference sequence).

The receptor was isolated from a woman in her 30s with Graves' hyperthyroidism. The chain couples TRBV7-9 to TRBJ1-1, with TRBD1 as a possible D gene (5 bases). Sequencing input: blood. The CDR3 loop reads CASSSPGGRNTEAFF. The CDR3 DNA sequence: TGTGCCAGCAGCTCCCCCGGGGGACGTAACACTGAAGCTTTCTTT.